Listed here are 21 T cell receptor beta chains from one sample, sequenced in a study of blood T cells in healthy people across ages. PCR was performed a second time for about 7 to 11 cycles using a sample-barcoded 5' primer and a J-beta primer mix. TCRdb processed the 5' RACE reads anew with MiXCR; each CDR3 protein has one entry. The repertoire consists of over a million distinct CDR3 sequences, with 40% to 45% occurring once and the leading ten covering about 19%. Sequenced sample: blood. All receptors derive from a woman in her sixties in good health.

The table lists this clonotype with a few counts. The chain combines TRBV9 with TRBJ2-1; a weak D match, TRBD1 (6 bases). V dropped 2 bases and J dropped 6 bases, with 15 bases sitting between them. This CDR3 spans 15 amino acids. Germline CDR1 SGDLS, CDR2 YYNGEE. The CDR3 here is CASSVSSTGFNEQFF. The CDR3 DNA reads as TGTGCCAGCAGCGTTTCAAGCACAGGGTTCAATGAGCAGTTCTTC.

The CDR3: CASSLYRQGVEQYF. The CDR3 DNA reads as TGTGCCAGCAGCTTATACCGACAGGGGGTCGAGCAGTACTTC. The chain is built from TRBV7-2 and TRBJ2-7, with 9 bases aligning to TRBD1. There are 14 residues in the CDR3. Unmatched junction bases numbered 5, after V lost 2 bases and J lost 6 bases. CDR1 is SGHTA, CDR2 FQGNSA, per germline.

The V gene is TRBV15, the J gene TRBJ2-7; D is perhaps TRBD1 (6 bases). Germline CDR1 and CDR2: LNHNV and YYDKDF (reference sequence). This CDR3 spans 16 amino acids. Trimming pared 1 base from V and 4 bases from J, leaving 17 bases between. CDR3 in DNA: TGTGCCACCAGCAGAGCGGGCGGGCAGGGGCGGTACGAGCAGTACTTC. It specifies CATSRAGGQGRYEQYF. The complete variable domain, with remaining parts taken from reference TRBV15 and TRBJ2-7, reads DAMVIQNPRYQVTQFGKPVTLSCSQTLNHNVMYWYQQKSSQAPKLLFHYYDKDFNNEADTPDNFQSRRPNTSFCFLDIRSPGLGDTAMYLCATSRAGGQGRYEQYFGPGTRLTVT.

J is TRBJ1-1 and V is TRBV12-3 or TRBV12-4; D unresolved. This CDR3 is 14 amino acids long. The V and J ends lost 6 bases and 2 bases respectively, with 13 bases between them. CDR3 amino acids: CASRSGSANTEAFF. CDR3 bases: TGTGCCAGCAGGTCAGGATCCGCAAACACTGAAGCTTTCTTT.

The chain links TRBV25-1 to TRBJ2-4; D uncertain. The ends were cut back, 6 bases at V and 12 bases at J, with 18 bases in the middle. The CDR3 runs to 13 residues. Per germline, CDR1 MGHDK and CDR2 SYGVNS. Here the CDR3 reads CASRAPAGSDQYF. In nucleotides, the CDR3 is TGTGCCAGCAGAGCCCCCGCAGGTTCGGATCAGTACTTC.

The table lists this clonotype with a count of one. The rearrangement uses TRBV13 and TRBJ2-4; no clear D gene. The J call may not be correct, given that the DNA end is closer to TRBJ2-7. From germline, CDR1 is PRHDT and CDR2 FYEKMQ (reference sequence). The CDR3 totals 15 residues. CDR3 DNA: TGTGCCAGCAGCTTGGCCGGGTACTCTCTGTCCGAGCAGTACTTC. The encoded protein is CASSLAGYSLSEQYF.

This chain connects TRBV9 to TRBJ2-3; 7 bases line up with TRBD1. V lost 3 bases, J lost 6 bases, and 7 bases stayed unmatched. Per the germline V gene, CDR1 is SGDLS and CDR2 is YYNGEE. The CDR3 runs to 14 residues. The CDR3 spells CASSENRGPDTQYF. The CDR3 DNA is TGTGCCAGCAGCGAAAACAGGGGCCCGGATACGCAGTATTTT.

This clonotype was detected only a few times. This CDR3 reads CASSQGDPPRDTQYF. The CDR3 nucleotides are TGCGCCAGCAGCCAAGGGGACCCCCCCCGGGATACGCAGTATTTT. J is TRBJ2-3 and V is TRBV4-1; D is tentatively TRBD1 or TRBD2 (5 bases each). The length of the CDR3 is 15 residues. Germline CDR1 reads MGHRA; CDR2 reads YSYEKL. Trimming shortened V by 1 base and J by 6 bases, and 14 bases separated the two germline ends.

V is TRBV27 and J is TRBJ1-6; D gene uncertain. The germline gives CDR1 MNHEY, CDR2 SMNVEV (reference sequence). The CDR3 totals 12 residues. Trimming shortened V by 6 bases and J by 6 bases, and 6 bases separated the two germline ends. The CDR3 DNA reads as TGTGCCAGCAGGGACCCTAATTCACCCCTCCACTTT. Translating gives CASRDPNSPLHF.

V usage is TRBV11-2 and J usage is TRBJ2-5; 8 nucleotides line up with TRBD1. With V trimmed by 8 bases and J by 0 bases, 2 bases remained unmatched. Looked up from germline, CDR1 is SGHAT and CDR2 is FQNNGV. CDR3 length: 13 amino acids. The CDR3 here is CASSQGDQETQYF. DNA for the CDR3: TGTGCCAGCTCACAGGGGGACCAAGAGACCCAGTACTTC.

This clonotype was seen more than once but under ten times. V and J are TRBV27 and TRBJ2-3, with D possibly being TRBD2 (5 bases). The CDR3 is 14 residues long. V gave up 5 bases and J gave up 0 bases, with 9 bases separating them. Germline CDR1 and CDR2: MNHEY and SMNVEV (reference sequence). The CDR3 protein is CASSILGSTDTQYF. CDR3 nucleotides: TGTGCCAGCAGTATACTAGGTAGCACAGATACGCAGTATTTT.

The sample holds one count of this clonotype. The junction departs from the called germline gene at one end, perhaps through a read error. V is TRBV11-1 and J is TRBJ2-5, with D possibly TRBD2 on 5 matching bases. The assigned J gene may be wrong: the sequence end matches TRBJ2-7 better. The CDR3 has 15 amino acids. Germline CDR1 reads SGHAT; CDR2 reads FQDESV (reference sequence). The CDR3 protein is CTSSWVPSGAYEQYF. In nucleotides, the CDR3 is TGTACCAGCAGCTGGGTACCTTCCGGGGCCTACGAGCAGTACTTC.

The CDR3 sequence is CSASSGTGPYNEQFF. CDR3 in DNA: TGCAGCGCATCTTCCGGGACAGGGCCCTACAATGAGCAGTTCTTC. The V and J genes are TRBV29-1 and TRBJ2-1, with 9 positions matching TRBD1. V lost 7 bases to trimming and J lost 2 bases; unmatched junction nucleotides: 9. CDR3 length: 15 amino acids. Germline V gene sequence: CDR1 SQVTM, CDR2 ANQGSEA.

The rearrangement uses TRBV12-3 or TRBV12-4 and TRBJ2-3, with 7 bases aligning to TRBD2. With 6 bases clipped from V and 3 bases from J, the junction kept 12 bases outside the gene matches. The CDR3 spans 16 residues. This CDR3 is CASSPRRLAATDTQYF. CDR3 coding DNA: TGTGCCAGCAGCCCCCGTCGGCTAGCGGCTACAGATACGCAGTATTTT.

This sequence joins TRBV7-9 and TRBJ2-1, with 9 nucleotides matching TRBD2. Germline CDR1 and CDR2: SEHNR and FQNEAQ (reference sequence). Losses at the gene ends were 7 bases for V and 4 bases for J; bases not matched to a gene: 5. The CDR3 runs 14 residues. The CDR3 coding sequence is TGTGCCAGCATTACTAGCGGGCCTTACAATGAGCAGTTCTTC. It specifies CASITSGPYNEQFF. Variable domain in full (rest from reference TRBV7-9 and TRBJ2-1): DTGVSQNPRHKITKRGQNVTFRCDPISEHNRLYWYRQTLGQGPEFLTYFQNEAQLEKSRLLSDRFSAERPKGSFSTLEIQRTEQGDSAMYLCASITSGPYNEQFFGPGTRLTVL.

V usage is TRBV29-1 and J usage is TRBJ2-2; the D gene is possibly TRBD1 (6 bases). V lost 4 bases and J lost 4, with 7 bases in between. This CDR3 region has 12 residues. CDR1 and CDR2 (germline): SQVTM, ANQGSEA. The CDR3 region has the DNA TGCAGCGTTGTACAGGGCACCGGGGAGCTGTTTTTT. It encodes CSVVQGTGELFF.

The V and J genes are TRBV7-2 and TRBJ2-7, with D possibly TRBD2 on 5 matching bases. From germline, CDR1 is SGHTA and CDR2 FQGNSA. The CDR3 has 16 residues. V was pared by 3 bases and J by 5 bases, with 20 bases between. The CDR3 here is CASSFLSRRTSNEQYF. The CDR3 nucleotides read TGTGCCAGCAGCTTTCTTAGCAGGAGGACGAGTAACGAGCAGTACTTC.

The chain links TRBV7-9 to TRBJ1-1; 12 nucleotides align to TRBD1. The CDR3 contains 15 residues. Germline V gene lookup returns CDR1 SEHNR and CDR2 FQNEAQ (reference sequence). J gave up 11 bases and V 0 bases, and 7 bases lay outside the gene matches. The CDR3 is CASSLARDRGRRAFF. CDR3 sequence (DNA): TGTGCCAGCAGCTTAGCTAGGGACAGGGGGCGTCGGGCTTTCTTT.

The chain uses TRBV5-5 and TRBJ2-5, with unresolved D. Trimming shortened V by 4 bases and J by 0 bases, and 13 bases separated the two germline ends. CDR1 and CDR2 (germline): SGHKS, YYEKEE (reference sequence). The CDR3 spans 15 residues. The CDR3 reads CASSTRTVYQETQYF. The CDR3 DNA follows: TGTGCCAGCAGCACCCGGACGGTCTACCAAGAGACCCAGTACTTC. Combining the CDR3 with reference TRBV5-5 and TRBJ2-5 gives the whole variable domain DAGVTQSPTHLIKTRGQQVTLRCSPISGHKSVSWYQQVLGQGPQFIFQYYEKEERGRGNFPDRFSARQFPNYSSELNVNALLLGDSALYLCASSTRTVYQETQYFGPGTRLLVL.

This clonotype was seen more than once but under ten times. V is TRBV27 and J is TRBJ1-2; D perhaps matches TRBD1 (6 bases). Between the trimmed V and J ends, which lost 3 bases and 5 bases, there was a span of 13 bases. Germline-derived CDR1 and CDR2 are MNHEY and SMNVEV (reference sequence). This CDR3 is 14 amino acids long. The CDR3 loop is CASSFGQGLYGYTF. CDR3 nucleotides: TGTGCCAGCAGTTTTGGGCAGGGGTTGTATGGCTACACCTTC.

The rearrangement uses TRBV12-3 or TRBV12-4 and TRBJ2-2, with TRBD2 matching over 14 bases. V was pared by 4 bases and J by 4 bases, with 8 bases of the junction left unmatched. The CDR3 has 18 residues. In DNA, the CDR3 is TGTGCCAGCAGTTCCCGGACTAGCGGGAGGACCGGCACCGGGGAGCTGTTTTTT. Protein sequence: CASSSRTSGRTGTGELFF.